The clone carrying this TCR beta chain was picked up a small number of times. A second PCR, run for about 6 to 12 cycles, used a sample-barcoded 5' primer plus a J-beta primer mix. Using its own MiXCR run on the 5' RACE reads, TCRdb lists one record per CDR3 protein. The data show around 790,000 distinct CDR3 sequences, with around two fifths seen just once and about 19% held by the top ten. The sample is drawn from a study of blood T cells in healthy people across ages. Trimming pared 5 bases from V and 0 bases from J, leaving 17 bases between. There are 16 residues in the CDR3. Germline CDR1 SGHTA, CDR2 FQGNSA.

The V gene is TRBV7-2, the J gene TRBJ2-7; TRBD2 might be the D (6 bases). Sequencing was carried out using blood. This clonotype originated in a man between 60 and 75 years old in good health. The DNA for the CDR3 is TGTGCCAGCAGCCCCGAGGCTAGCGTACCCTCCTACGAGCAGTACTTC. It encodes CASSPEASVPSYEQYF.